This T cell receptor (beta chain) was recovered during a study of blood T cell repertoires in COVID-19. Study at large: Samples representing acute and convalescent COVID-19 were sourced from the United States, Italy and Spain. PBMCs, B-cell-depleted T cells, or T cells were the source of the cDNA or gDNA that made up the material.

The V and J ends lost 3 bases and 6 bases, in that order; junction bases with no gene match: 7. This CDR3 is 14 amino acids long. Germline V gives CDR1 GTSNPN, CDR2 SVGIG (reference sequence). In the original processing: Amplification of reference gene primers was used by the study to estimate nucleated cell counts. TCRdb's table, derived via immunoSEQ multiplex PCR, lists solely in-frame clones and lacks some. V and J calls and clone size are as listed in that table; D and trimming were resolved from the DNA. Of fewer than 85,000 clones in the sample, approximately 82% are singletons; the top ten hold about a sixth.

This sequence was found in a woman in her sixties or seventies with acute or convalescent COVID-19. The chain is built from TRBV30 and TRBJ2-3; 9 bases match TRBD1. Sequencing was carried out using peripheral blood. The CDR3 protein is CAWRTDRGADTQYF. The CDR3 DNA follows: TGTGCCTGGAGAACGGACAGGGGCGCGGATACGCAGTATTTT.